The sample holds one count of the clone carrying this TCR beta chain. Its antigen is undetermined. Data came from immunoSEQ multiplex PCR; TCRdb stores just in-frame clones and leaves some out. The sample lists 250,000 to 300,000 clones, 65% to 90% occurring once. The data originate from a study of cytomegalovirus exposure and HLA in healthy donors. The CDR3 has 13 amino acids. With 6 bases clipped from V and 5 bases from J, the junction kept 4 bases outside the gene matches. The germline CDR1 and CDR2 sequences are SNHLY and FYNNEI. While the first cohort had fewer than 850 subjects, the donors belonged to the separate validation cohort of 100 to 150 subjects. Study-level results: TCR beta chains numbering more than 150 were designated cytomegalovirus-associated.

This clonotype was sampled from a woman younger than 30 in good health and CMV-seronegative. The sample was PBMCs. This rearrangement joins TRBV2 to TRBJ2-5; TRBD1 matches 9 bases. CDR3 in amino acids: CASSGTGRETQYF. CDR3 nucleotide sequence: TGTGCCAGCAGCGGGACAGGGAGGGAGACCCAGTACTTC.